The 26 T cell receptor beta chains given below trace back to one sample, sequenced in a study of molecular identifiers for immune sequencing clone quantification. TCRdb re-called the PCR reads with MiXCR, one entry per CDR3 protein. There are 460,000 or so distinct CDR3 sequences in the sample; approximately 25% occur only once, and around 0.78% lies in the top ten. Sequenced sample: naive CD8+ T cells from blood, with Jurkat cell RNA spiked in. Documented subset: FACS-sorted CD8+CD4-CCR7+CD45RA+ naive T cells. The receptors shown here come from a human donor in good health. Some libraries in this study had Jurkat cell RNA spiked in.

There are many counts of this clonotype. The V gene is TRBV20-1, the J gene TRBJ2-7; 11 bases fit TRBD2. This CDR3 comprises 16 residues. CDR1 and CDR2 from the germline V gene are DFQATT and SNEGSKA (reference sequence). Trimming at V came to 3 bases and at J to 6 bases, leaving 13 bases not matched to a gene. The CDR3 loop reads CSASSDGSGRAFEQYF. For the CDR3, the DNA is TGCAGTGCTAGCTCAGATGGTAGCGGGAGGGCCTTCGAGCAGTACTTC.

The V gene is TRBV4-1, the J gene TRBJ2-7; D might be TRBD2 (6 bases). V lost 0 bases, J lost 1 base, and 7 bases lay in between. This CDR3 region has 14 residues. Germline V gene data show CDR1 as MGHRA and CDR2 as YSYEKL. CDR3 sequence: CASSQDGGSYEQYF. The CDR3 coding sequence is TGCGCCAGCAGCCAAGATGGGGGGTCCTACGAGCAGTACTTC.

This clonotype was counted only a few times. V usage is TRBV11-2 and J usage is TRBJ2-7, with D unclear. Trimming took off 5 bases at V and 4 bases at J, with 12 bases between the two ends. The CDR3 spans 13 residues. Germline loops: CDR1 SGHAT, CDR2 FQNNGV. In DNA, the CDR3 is TGTGCCAGCAGCCCGACAATTGTTTACGAGCAGTACTTC. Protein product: CASSPTIVYEQYF.

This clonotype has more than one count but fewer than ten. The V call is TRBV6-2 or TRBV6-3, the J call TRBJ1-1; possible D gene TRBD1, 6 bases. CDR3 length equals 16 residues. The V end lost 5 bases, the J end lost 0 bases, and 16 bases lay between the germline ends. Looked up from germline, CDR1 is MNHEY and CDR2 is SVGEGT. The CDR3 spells CASSKPGTTMNTEAFF. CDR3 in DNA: TGTGCCAGCAGTAAACCGGGGACAACCATGAACACTGAAGCTTTCTTT.

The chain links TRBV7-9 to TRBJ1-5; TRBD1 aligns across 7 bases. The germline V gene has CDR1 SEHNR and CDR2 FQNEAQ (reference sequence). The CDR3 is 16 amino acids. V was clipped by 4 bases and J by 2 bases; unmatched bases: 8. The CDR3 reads CASSSSGTEGNQPQHF. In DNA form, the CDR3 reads TGTGCCAGCAGCTCTTCCGGGACAGAGGGCAATCAGCCCCAGCATTTT. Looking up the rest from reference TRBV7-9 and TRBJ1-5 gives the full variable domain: DTGVSQNPRHKITKRGQNVTFRCDPISEHNRLYWYRQTLGQGPEFLTYFQNEAQLEKSRLLSDRFSAERPKGSFSTLEIQRTEQGDSAMYLCASSSSGTEGNQPQHFGDGTRLSIL.

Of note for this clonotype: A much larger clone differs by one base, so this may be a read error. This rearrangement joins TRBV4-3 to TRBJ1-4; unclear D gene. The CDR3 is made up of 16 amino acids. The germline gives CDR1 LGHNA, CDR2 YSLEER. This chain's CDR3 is CASSQGSQAANEKLVF. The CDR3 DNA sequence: TGCGCCAGCAGCCAAGGATCCCAAGCGGCTAATGAAAAACTGGTTTTT.

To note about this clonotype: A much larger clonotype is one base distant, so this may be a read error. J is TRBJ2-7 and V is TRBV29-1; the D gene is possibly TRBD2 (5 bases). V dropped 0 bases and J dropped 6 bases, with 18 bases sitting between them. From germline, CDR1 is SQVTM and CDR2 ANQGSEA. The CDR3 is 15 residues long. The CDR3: CSVEDGEPPAVEQYF. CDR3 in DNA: TGCAGCGTTGAAGATGGGGAGCCCCCGGCGGTCGAGCAGTACTTC.

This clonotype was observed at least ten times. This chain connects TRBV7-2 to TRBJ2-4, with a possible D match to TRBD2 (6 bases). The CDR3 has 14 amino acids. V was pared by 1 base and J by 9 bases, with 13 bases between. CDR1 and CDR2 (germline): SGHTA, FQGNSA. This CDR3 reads CASSLDSGGGIQYF. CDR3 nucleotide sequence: TGTGCCAGCAGCTTAGATAGTGGGGGAGGCATTCAGTACTTC.

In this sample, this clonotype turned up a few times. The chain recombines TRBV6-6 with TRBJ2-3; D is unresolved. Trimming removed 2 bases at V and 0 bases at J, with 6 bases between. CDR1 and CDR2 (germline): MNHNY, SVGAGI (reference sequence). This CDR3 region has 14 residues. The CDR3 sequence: CASSYNPSTDTQYF. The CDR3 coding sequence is TGTGCCAGCAGTTACAACCCTAGCACAGATACGCAGTATTTT.

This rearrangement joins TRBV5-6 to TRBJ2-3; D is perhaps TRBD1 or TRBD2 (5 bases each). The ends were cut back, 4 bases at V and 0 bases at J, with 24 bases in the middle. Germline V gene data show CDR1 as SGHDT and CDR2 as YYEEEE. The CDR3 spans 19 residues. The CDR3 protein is CASSGPTGGPASSTDTQYF. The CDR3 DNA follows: TGTGCCAGCAGCGGGCCTACAGGAGGCCCCGCTTCTAGCACAGATACGCAGTATTTT.

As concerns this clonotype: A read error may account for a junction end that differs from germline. For the CDR3, the DNA is TGTGCCGGCAGCGCGCAGGGGGAGACCCAGTACTTC. Translating gives CAGSAQGETQYF. The V gene is TRBV7-9, the J gene TRBJ2-5; tentative D call: TRBD1 (6 bases). This CDR3 is built from 12 residues. Germline CDR1 and CDR2: SEHNR and FQNEAQ (reference sequence).

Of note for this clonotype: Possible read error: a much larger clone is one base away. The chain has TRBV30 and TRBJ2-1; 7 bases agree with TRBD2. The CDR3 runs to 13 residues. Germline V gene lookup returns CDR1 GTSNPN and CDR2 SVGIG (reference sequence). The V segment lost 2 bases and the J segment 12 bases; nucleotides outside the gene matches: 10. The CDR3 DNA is TGTGCCTGGAGTTTTACTAGCGTAGGTGCGCAGTTCTTC. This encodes CAWSFTSVGAQFF.

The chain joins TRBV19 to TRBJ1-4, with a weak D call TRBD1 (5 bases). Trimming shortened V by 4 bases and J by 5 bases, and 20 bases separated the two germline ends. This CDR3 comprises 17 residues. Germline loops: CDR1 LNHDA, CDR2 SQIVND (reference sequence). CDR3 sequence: CASSTLGDPTPNEKLFF. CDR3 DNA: TGTGCCAGTAGTACCTTGGGGGACCCGACCCCGAATGAAAAACTGTTTTTT.

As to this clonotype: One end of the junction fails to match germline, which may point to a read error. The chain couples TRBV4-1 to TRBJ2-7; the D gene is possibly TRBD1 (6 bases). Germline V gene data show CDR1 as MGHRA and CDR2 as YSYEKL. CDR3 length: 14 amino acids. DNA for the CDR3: TGCGCCAGCAGCCCAACGGACAGCTCCTACGTGCAGTACTTC. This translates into CASSPTDSSYVQYF.

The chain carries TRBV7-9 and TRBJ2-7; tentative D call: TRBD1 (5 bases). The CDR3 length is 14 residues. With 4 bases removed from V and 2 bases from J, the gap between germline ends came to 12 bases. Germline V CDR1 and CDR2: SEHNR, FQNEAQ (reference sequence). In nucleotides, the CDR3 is TGTGCCAGCAGCTCCACGACAGTAGCCTACGAGCAGTACTTC. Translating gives CASSSTTVAYEQYF.

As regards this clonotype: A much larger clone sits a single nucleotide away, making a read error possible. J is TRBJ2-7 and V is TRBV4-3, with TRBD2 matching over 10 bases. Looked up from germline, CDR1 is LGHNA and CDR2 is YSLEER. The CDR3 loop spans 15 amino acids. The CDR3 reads CARSQDRTSGYEQYF. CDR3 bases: TGCGCCCGCAGCCAAGATCGGACTAGCGGCTACGAGCAGTACTTC.

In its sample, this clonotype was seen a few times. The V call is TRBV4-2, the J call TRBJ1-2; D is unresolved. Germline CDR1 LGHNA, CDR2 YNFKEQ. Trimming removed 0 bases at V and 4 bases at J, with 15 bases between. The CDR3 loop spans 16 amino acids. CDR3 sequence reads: CASSQDLLVGIYGYTF. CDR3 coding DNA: TGTGCCAGCAGCCAAGATCTATTGGTAGGAATCTATGGCTACACCTTC.

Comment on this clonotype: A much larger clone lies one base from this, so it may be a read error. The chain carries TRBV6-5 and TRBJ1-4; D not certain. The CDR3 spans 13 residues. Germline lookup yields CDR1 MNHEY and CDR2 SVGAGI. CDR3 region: CAGSYYPSEKLFF. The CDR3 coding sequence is TGTGCCGGCAGTTACTACCCGAGTGAAAAACTGTTTTTT.

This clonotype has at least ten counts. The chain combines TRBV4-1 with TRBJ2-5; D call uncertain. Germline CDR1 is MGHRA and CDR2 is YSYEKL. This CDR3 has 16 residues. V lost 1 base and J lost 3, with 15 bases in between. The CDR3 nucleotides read TGCGCCAGCAGCCAAGTCTATCTGGCAGGAGAAGAGACCCAGTACTTC. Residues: CASSQVYLAGEETQYF.

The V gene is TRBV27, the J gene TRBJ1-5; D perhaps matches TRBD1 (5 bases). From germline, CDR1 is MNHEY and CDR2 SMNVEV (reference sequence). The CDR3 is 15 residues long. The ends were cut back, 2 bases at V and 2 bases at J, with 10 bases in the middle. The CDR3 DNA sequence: TGTGCCAGCAGTTTAATAGGGGCGGGCAATCAGCCCCAGCATTTT. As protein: CASSLIGAGNQPQHF.

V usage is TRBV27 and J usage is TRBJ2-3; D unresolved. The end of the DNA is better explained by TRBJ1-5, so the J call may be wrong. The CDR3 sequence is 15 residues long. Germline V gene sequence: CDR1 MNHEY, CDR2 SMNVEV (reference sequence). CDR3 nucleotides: TGTGCCAGCAGTTCAACCTATTTCCGCACAGATACGCAGCATTTT. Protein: CASSSTYFRTDTQHF.

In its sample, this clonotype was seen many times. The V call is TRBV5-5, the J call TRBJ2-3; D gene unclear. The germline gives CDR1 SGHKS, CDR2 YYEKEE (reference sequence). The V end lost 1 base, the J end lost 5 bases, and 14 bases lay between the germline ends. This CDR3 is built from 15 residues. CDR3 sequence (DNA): TGTGCCAGCAGCTTGTTGAACCCCCCCGGAGATACGCAGTATTTT. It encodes CASSLLNPPGDTQYF.

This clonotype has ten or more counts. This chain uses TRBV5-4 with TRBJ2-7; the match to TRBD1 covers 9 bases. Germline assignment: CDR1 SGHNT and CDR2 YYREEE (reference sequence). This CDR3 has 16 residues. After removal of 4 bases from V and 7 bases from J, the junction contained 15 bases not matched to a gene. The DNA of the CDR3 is TGTGCCAGCAGCCCAGAATCGTGGACAGGGGCACGGGAGCAGTACTTC. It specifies CASSPESWTGAREQYF.

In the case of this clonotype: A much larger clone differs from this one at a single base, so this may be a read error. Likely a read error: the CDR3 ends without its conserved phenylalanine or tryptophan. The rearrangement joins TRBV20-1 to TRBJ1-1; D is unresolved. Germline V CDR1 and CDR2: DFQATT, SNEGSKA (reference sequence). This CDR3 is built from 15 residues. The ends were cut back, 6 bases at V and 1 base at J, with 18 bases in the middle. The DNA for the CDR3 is TGCAGTGCCGCCGCCGACAAGCGCGGGAACACTGAAGCTTTCCTT. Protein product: CSAAADKRGNTEAFL.

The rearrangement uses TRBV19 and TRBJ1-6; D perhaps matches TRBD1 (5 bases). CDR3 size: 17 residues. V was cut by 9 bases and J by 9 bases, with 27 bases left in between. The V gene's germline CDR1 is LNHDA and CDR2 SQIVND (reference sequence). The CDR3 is CASQMQGFPFYGSPLHF. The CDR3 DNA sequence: TGTGCCAGCCAAATGCAGGGATTCCCTTTTTATGGTTCACCCCTCCACTTT.

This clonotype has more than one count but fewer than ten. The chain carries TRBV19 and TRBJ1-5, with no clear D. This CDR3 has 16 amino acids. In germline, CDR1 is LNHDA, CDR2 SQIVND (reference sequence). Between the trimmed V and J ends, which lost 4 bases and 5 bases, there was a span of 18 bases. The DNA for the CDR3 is TGTGCCAGTAGTACCCTATCCCTGGATAAAGATCAGCCCCAGCATTTT. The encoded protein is CASSTLSLDKDQPQHF.